This TCR beta chain appears in the sequencing data of a study of OX40 agonist ivuxolimab in advanced cancers. The CDR3 runs 15 residues. Trimming shortened V by 0 bases and J by 2 bases, and 10 bases separated the two germline ends. Germline lookup yields CDR1 SGHRS and CDR2 YFSETQ. The repertoire was sequenced with immunoSEQ multiplex PCR; TCRdb's copy has only in-frame clones and lacks some. The sample yields about 35,000 clones, more than 75% seen once. Sequenced here: CD4+ or CD8+ T cells sorted from blood, sampled in a trial of the OX40 agonist ivuxolimab. This receptor was obtained from an adult with an advanced solid tumor such as melanoma, head and neck, liver or kidney cancer. This chain joins TRBV5-1 and TRBJ2-3; no reliable D call. This chain's CDR3 is CASSLEGQSTDTQYF. Here the CDR3 DNA reads TGCGCCAGCAGCTTGGAAGGGCAGTCCACAGATACGCAGTATTTT. Together with reference TRBV5-1 and TRBJ2-3, the CDR3 gives the full variable domain: KAGVTQTPRYLIKTRGQQVTLSCSPISGHRSVSWYQQTPGQGLQFLFEYFSETQRNKGNFPGRFSGRQFSNSRSEMNVSTLELGDSALYLCASSLEGQSTDTQYFGPGTRLTVL.